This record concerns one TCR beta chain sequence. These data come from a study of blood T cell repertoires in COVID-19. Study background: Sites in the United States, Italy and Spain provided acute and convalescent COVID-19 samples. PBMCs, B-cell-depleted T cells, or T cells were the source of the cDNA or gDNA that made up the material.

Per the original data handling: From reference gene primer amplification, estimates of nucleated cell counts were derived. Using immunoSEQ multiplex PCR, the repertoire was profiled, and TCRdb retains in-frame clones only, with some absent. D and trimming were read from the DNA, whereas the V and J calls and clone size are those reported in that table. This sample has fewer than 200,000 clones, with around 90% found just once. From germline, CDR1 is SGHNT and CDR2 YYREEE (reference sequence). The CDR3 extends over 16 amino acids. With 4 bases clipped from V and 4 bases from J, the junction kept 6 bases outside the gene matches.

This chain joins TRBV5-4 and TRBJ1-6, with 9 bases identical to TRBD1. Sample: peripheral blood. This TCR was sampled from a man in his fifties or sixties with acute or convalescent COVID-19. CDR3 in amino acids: CASSMAGQGYNSPLHF. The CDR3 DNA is TGTGCCAGCAGCATGGCGGGACAGGGTTATAATTCACCCCTCCACTTT.